A selection of T cell receptor beta chains follows, all from one sample in a study of response to subunit inactivated influenza vaccine. TCRdb analysed the RT-PCR reads with MiXCR anew, one entry per CDR3 protein. The sample carries 530,000 or so distinct CDR3 sequences, roughly 12% recorded once. The sequenced sample was PBMCs from blood, obtained on the day of vaccination. The source of these receptors is a man aged 45 to 65 who received an inactivated influenza vaccine. The CDR3 runs from the conserved cysteine through the conserved F or W. The D gene is left open where the match is weak. Size tells how often a clone was seen (once, few, many) or the class of an expanded clone, and some rows leave it out.

v_call,clone_size,j_call,d_call,cdr3_nt,cdr3_aa
TRBV14,few,TRBJ2-2,NA,TGTGCCAGCAGCCCTTCGTTTGGGCGGGGGAACACCGGGGAGCTGTTTTTT,CASSPSFGRGNTGELFF
TRBV12-3/TRBV12-4,few,TRBJ2-2,NA,TGTGCCAGCAGCCCCCAGGGGGGTTACACCGGGGAGCTGTTTTTT,CASSPQGGYTGELFF
TRBV5-1,few,TRBJ2-7,NA,TGCGCCAGCAGCTTGGCCCTGGGGAGGGAGCAGTACTTC,CASSLALGREQYF
TRBV5-6,NA,TRBJ2-7,NA,TGTGCCAGCAGCTCCCGACAAAGGTGGGAGCAGTACTTC,CASSSRQRWEQYF
TRBV5-1,NA,TRBJ1-4,TRBD1,TGCGCCAGCAGCCCGGGGACAGGAGAAGAAAAACTGTTTTTT,CASSPGTGEEKLFF
TRBV28,few,TRBJ2-5,NA,TGTGCCAGCAGTGAGTTTGAAGAGACCCAGTACTTC,CASSEFEETQYF
TRBV6-2/TRBV6-3,NA,TRBJ2-2,NA,TGTGCCAGCAGTTACTCGACACCCGGGGAGCTGTTTTTT,CASSYSTPGELFF
TRBV20-1,NA,TRBJ1-1,NA,TGCCAGGGCGCAGGAATGAACACTGAAGCTTTCTTT,CQGAGMNTEAFF
TRBV9,few,TRBJ2-1,TRBD2,TGTGCCAGCAGCGTAACGGGAGGTGACAATGAGCAGTTCTTC,CASSVTGGDNEQFF
TRBV5-1,NA,TRBJ2-2,TRBD2,TGCGCCAGCAGCTTGGGGGACTATTCAAACACCGGGGAGCTGTTTTTT,CASSLGDYSNTGELFF
TRBV2,NA,TRBJ2-7,TRBD1,TGTGCCAGCAGTCGTCCCGGGACAGGGCCCAGCTACTACGAGCAGTACTTC,CASSRPGTGPSYYEQYF
TRBV5-1,NA,TRBJ2-5,NA,TGCGCCAGCAGCTTATCAGCCCGGGAGACCCAGTACTTC,CASSLSARETQYF
TRBV6-2/TRBV6-3,few,TRBJ1-2,NA,TGTGCCAGCAGTTACTCCGGCCTATCTAACTATGGCTACACCTTC,CASSYSGLSNYGYTF
TRBV12-3/TRBV12-4,NA,TRBJ2-2,TRBD2,TGTGCCAGCAGTTGGAGCGGGAGCAAGGGCGGGGAGCTGTTTTTT,CASSWSGSKGGELFF
TRBV5-1,many,TRBJ2-2,NA,TGCGCCAGCAGCTTGGGGAACGCGAACACCGGGGAGCTGTTTTTT,CASSLGNANTGELFF
TRBV20-1,NA,TRBJ2-1,NA,TGCAGTGCTAGAGGCAGGGACAATGAGCAGTTCTTC,CSARGRDNEQFF
TRBV27,many,TRBJ1-1,TRBD1,TGTGCCAGCTGGACAGGGGATTGGAACACTGAAGCTTTCTTT,CASWTGDWNTEAFF
TRBV28,many,TRBJ2-4,NA,TGTGCCAGCAGACGAGGCCCCCGGGACTTCGTGAACATTCAGTACTTC,CASRRGPRDFVNIQYF
TRBV6-1,many,TRBJ2-4,NA,TGTGCCAGCAGTGGACAAGAGCGCAAAAACATTCAGTACTTC,CASSGQERKNIQYF
TRBV5-1,NA,TRBJ2-4,NA,TGCGCCAGCAGCTATAACCCCGGGACACTTCTATTAGCCAAAAACATTCAGTACTTC,CASSYNPGTLLLAKNIQYF
TRBV5-1,few,TRBJ1-2,NA,TGCGCCAGCAGCTTGGCCGGCTCGGGATCCTATGGCTACACCTTC,CASSLAGSGSYGYTF
TRBV24-1,few,TRBJ1-2,NA,TGTGCCACCAGTGATTTGGACAGAGATAACTATGGCTACACCTTC,CATSDLDRDNYGYTF
TRBV27,many,TRBJ2-1,TRBD2,TGTGCCAGCTCCCCCGGGACTAGCGGTAACAATGAGCAGTTCTTC,CASSPGTSGNNEQFF
TRBV6-5,few,TRBJ2-5,NA,TGTGCCAGCAGTTACTCTCCGGGGGCGTTAAGGGAGACCCAGTACTTC,CASSYSPGALRETQYF
TRBV27,few,TRBJ2-7,TRBD2,TGTGCCAGCAGTAGACTAGCGGGAGAGGGATACGAGCAGTACTTC,CASSRLAGEGYEQYF
TRBV20-1,few,TRBJ1-2,NA,TGCAGTGCTAGAGAGAACTGGAACACGAACTATGGCTACACCTTC,CSARENWNTNYGYTF
TRBV12-3/TRBV12-4,few,TRBJ2-5,NA,TGTGCCAGCAGTTTAGCCCACATCCAAGAGACCCAGTACTTC,CASSLAHIQETQYF
TRBV10-3,many,TRBJ2-5,TRBD1,TGTGCCATCAGGAAAACAGGGGAAGCAGCCCAGTACTTC,CAIRKTGEAAQYF
TRBV12-3/TRBV12-4,many,TRBJ2-3,NA,TGTGCCAGCAGCCCCCTCCTTGGGTCGGGTACGCAGTATTTT,CASSPLLGSGTQYF
TRBV12-3/TRBV12-4,NA,TRBJ1-5,NA,TGTGCCAGCAGTACAGTCAATAGCAATCAGCCCCAGCATTTT,CASSTVNSNQPQHF
TRBV7-9,NA,TRBJ2-2,NA,TGTGCCAGCAGCTTAGATCTGGGATTCACCGCGGAGCTGTTTTTT,CASSLDLGFTAELFF
TRBV5-1,many,TRBJ2-1,TRBD2,TGCGCCAGCAGCTTGGTTATAGCGGGAGGTGGTAATGAGCAGTTCTTC,CASSLVIAGGGNEQFF
TRBV12-3/TRBV12-4,few,TRBJ2-1,NA,TGTGCCAGCAGGGATTTGCTTGCGAATGAGCAGTTCTTC,CASRDLLANEQFF
TRBV7-9,few,TRBJ2-1,NA,TGTGCCAGCAGCGCCACACAGATTGACAATGAGCAGTTCTTC,CASSATQIDNEQFF
TRBV28,NA,TRBJ1-1,TRBD1,TGTGCCAGCAGTTATCCGACAGGGACAGGGGTCACTGAAGCTTTCTTT,CASSYPTGTGVTEAFF
TRBV12-3/TRBV12-4,many,TRBJ1-1,NA,TGTGCCAGCAGCATTACAGGGACCGCTGAAGCTTTCTTT,CASSITGTAEAFF
TRBV5-1,few,TRBJ1-5,NA,TGCGCCAGCAGGGCAGGGTGGAATAGCAATCAGCCCCAGCATTTT,CASRAGWNSNQPQHF
TRBV5-6,NA,TRBJ2-2,TRBD2,TGTGCCAGCAGCTTGGCCCCCCGGGGGGACACCGGGGAGCTGTTTTTT,CASSLAPRGDTGELFF
TRBV12-3/TRBV12-4,few,TRBJ2-2,TRBD2,TGTGCCAGCACTTTCCGGGAGGGAAACACCGGGGAGCTGTTTTTT,CASTFREGNTGELFF